Listed below are T cell receptor beta chains from one sample, sequenced in a study of T cells in Graves' hyperthyroidism and ophthalmopathy. TCRdb independently ran MiXCR on the multiplex PCR reads; one entry per CDR3 protein. The sample has about 600,000 distinct CDR3 sequences, more than 15% seen once. Sequenced sample: blood. These receptors all stem from a woman in her thirties or forties with Graves' ophthalmopathy. The CDR3 runs from the conserved cysteine through the conserved F or W. D genes are given only for firm matches. Clone sizes are given selectively: once, few, many, or a class where the clone is expanded.

len: 13; j_gene: TRBJ2-5; abundance: .; d_gene: .; v_gene: TRBV5-1; CDR3aa: CASSPSSQETQYF; CDR3nt: TGCGCCAGCAGCCCCTCGTCTCAAGAGACCCAGTACTTC
len: 17; j_gene: TRBJ1-1; abundance: many; d_gene: .; v_gene: TRBV4-2; CDR3aa: CASSQDPRGGMNTEAFF; CDR3nt: TGTGCCAGCAGCCAAGATCCGAGGGGAGGTATGAACACTGAAGCTTTCTTT
len: 15; j_gene: TRBJ2-2; abundance: .; d_gene: .; v_gene: TRBV9; CDR3aa: CASSVAPGDTGELFF; CDR3nt: TGTGCCAGCAGCGTAGCCCCGGGAGACACCGGGGAGCTGTTTTTT
len: 14; j_gene: TRBJ2-7; abundance: many; d_gene: .; v_gene: TRBV12-3/TRBV12-4; CDR3aa: CASSLRLSTYEQYF; CDR3nt: TGTGCCAGCAGTTTAAGGCTCTCCACCTACGAGCAGTACTTC
len: 13; j_gene: TRBJ2-5; abundance: many; d_gene: .; v_gene: TRBV6-2/TRBV6-3; CDR3aa: CASRFSSSETQYF; CDR3nt: TGTGCCAGCAGGTTTTCCAGCTCAGAGACCCAGTACTTC
len: 17; j_gene: TRBJ2-3; abundance: few; d_gene: .; v_gene: TRBV18; CDR3aa: CASSPIPPRKSTDTQYF; CDR3nt: TGTGCCAGCTCACCAATCCCCCCCAGGAAAAGTACAGATACGCAGTATTTT
len: 15; j_gene: TRBJ2-5; abundance: .; d_gene: .; v_gene: TRBV7-2; CDR3aa: CASSEDTMGAETQYF; CDR3nt: TGTGCCAGCTCGGAGGACACGATGGGTGCTGAGACCCAGTACTTC
len: 15; j_gene: TRBJ2-5; abundance: .; d_gene: TRBD1; v_gene: TRBV12-3/TRBV12-4; CDR3aa: CASSFSLDRGYGEYF; CDR3nt: TGTGCCAGCAGTTTCAGTCTGGACAGGGGGTATGGGGAGTACTTC
len: 13; j_gene: TRBJ2-7; abundance: .; d_gene: .; v_gene: TRBV4-1; CDR3aa: CASSQGRGTEQYF; CDR3nt: TGCGCCAGCAGCCAAGGCCGGGGGACCGAGCAGTACTTC
len: 15; j_gene: TRBJ2-7; abundance: many; d_gene: .; v_gene: TRBV7-9; CDR3aa: CASSPQGWQTYEQYF; CDR3nt: TGTGCCAGCAGCCCCCAAGGCTGGCAGACCTACGAGCAGTACTTC
len: 14; j_gene: TRBJ2-2; abundance: few; d_gene: TRBD2; v_gene: TRBV6-1; CDR3aa: CASSPSGSSGELFF; CDR3nt: TGTGCCAGCAGTCCAAGCGGGAGTTCCGGGGAGCTGTTTTTT
len: 14; j_gene: TRBJ2-7; abundance: .; d_gene: TRBD1; v_gene: TRBV19; CDR3aa: CASSMYQGASEQYF; CDR3nt: TGTGCCAGTAGTATGTATCAGGGGGCCAGCGAGCAGTACTTC
len: 14; j_gene: TRBJ2-3; abundance: many; d_gene: TRBD2; v_gene: TRBV6-1; CDR3aa: CASGSSGGADTQYF; CDR3nt: TGTGCCAGCGGCTCTAGCGGGGGGGCAGATACGCAGTATTTT
len: 15; j_gene: TRBJ2-7; abundance: .; d_gene: .; v_gene: TRBV12-3/TRBV12-4; CDR3aa: CASSFKGGLTYEQYF; CDR3nt: TGTGCCAGCAGTTTTAAAGGGGGACTGACCTACGAGCAGTACTTC
len: 16; j_gene: TRBJ2-7; abundance: many; d_gene: TRBD2; v_gene: TRBV20-1; CDR3aa: CSARDPAASGIHEQYF; CDR3nt: TGCAGTGCTAGAGATCCGGCGGCTAGCGGGATCCACGAGCAGTACTTC
len: 12; j_gene: TRBJ2-3; abundance: .; d_gene: .; v_gene: TRBV5-8; CDR3aa: CASSRVGDTQYF; CDR3nt: TGTGCCAGCAGCCGGGTCGGGGATACGCAGTATTTT
len: 16; j_gene: TRBJ2-3; abundance: many; d_gene: .; v_gene: TRBV28; CDR3aa: CASSPRRQTSTDTQYF; CDR3nt: TGTGCCAGCAGTCCGCGCAGACAGACTAGCACAGATACGCAGTATTTT
len: 17; j_gene: TRBJ2-3; abundance: .; d_gene: TRBD2; v_gene: TRBV15; CDR3aa: CATSRGLADPSTDTQYF; CDR3nt: TGTGCCACCAGCAGAGGGCTAGCGGACCCTAGCACAGATACGCAGTATTTT
len: 15; j_gene: TRBJ1-6; abundance: many; d_gene: TRBD1; v_gene: TRBV7-9; CDR3aa: CASSLETGGSSPLHF; CDR3nt: TGTGCCAGCAGCTTGGAGACAGGGGGAAGCTCACCCCTCCACTTT
len: 12; j_gene: TRBJ2-3; abundance: few; d_gene: .; v_gene: TRBV19; CDR3aa: CASSSYPDTQYF; CDR3nt: TGTGCCAGTAGTTCCTACCCAGATACGCAGTATTTT
len: 13; j_gene: TRBJ1-2; abundance: few; d_gene: .; v_gene: TRBV20-1; CDR3aa: CSARLVAGGSYTF; CDR3nt: TGCAGTGCTAGGCTGGTGGCAGGAGGGAGCTACACCTTC
len: 16; j_gene: TRBJ2-3; abundance: few; d_gene: TRBD2; v_gene: TRBV12-3/TRBV12-4; CDR3aa: CASNHEREGLTDTQYF; CDR3nt: TGTGCCAGCAATCACGAGCGGGAGGGCCTAACAGATACGCAGTATTTT
len: 15; j_gene: TRBJ1-2; abundance: few; d_gene: .; v_gene: TRBV12-3/TRBV12-4; CDR3aa: CASSLAVEGTPRSTF; CDR3nt: TGTGCCAGCAGTTTAGCTGTGGAGGGAACCCCTAGGAGCACCTTC
len: 18; j_gene: TRBJ2-1; abundance: few; d_gene: TRBD2; v_gene: TRBV19; CDR3aa: CASSIGGTSGRVHNEQFF; CDR3nt: TGTGCCAGTAGTATAGGGGGGACTAGCGGGAGGGTCCACAATGAGCAGTTCTTC